A selection of T cell receptor beta chains follows, all from one sample in a study of blood T cell repertoires in COVID-19. Method: immunoSEQ multiplex PCR; TCRdb's copy keeps in-frame clones and lacks some. The sample shows around 60,000 clones, 80% to 90% of them seen only once. Sample: peripheral blood. Receptors originate from a woman aged 55-69 years with COVID-19, enrolled during active disease. Both conserved end residues are part of each CDR3. A D gene is named only where the DNA matches it firmly. Some rows have no size entry. The others give once, few or many, or a class for an expanded clone.

j_gene | d_gene | v_gene | abundance | CDR3nt | CDR3aa
TRBJ1-5 | NA | TRBV4-1 | NA | TGCGCCAGCAGCCAAGTTTTCGGGAATAATCAGCCCCAGCATTTT | CASSQVFGNNQPQHF
TRBJ2-3 | TRBD2 | TRBV5-1 | NA | TGCGCCAGCAGCTCCAATGTAGCGGGAGGGCCCGATACGCAGTATTTT | CASSSNVAGGPDTQYF
TRBJ2-4 | TRBD1 | TRBV11-3 | NA | TGTGCCAGCAGCCTGGGCACAGGGGTCAAAAACATTCAGTACTTC | CASSLGTGVKNIQYF
TRBJ1-1 | NA | TRBV5-1 | NA | TGCGCCAGCAGCTCGGACAGATCCTTGAACACTGAAGCTTTCTTT | CASSSDRSLNTEAFF
TRBJ2-1 | TRBD2 | TRBV5-4 | NA | TGTGCCAGCAGCTTGACTAGCGGGGGACGATCGGATGAGCAGTTCTTC | CASSLTSGGRSDEQFF
TRBJ1-1 | TRBD1 | TRBV10-3 | NA | TGTGCCATCAGCGAATTCGTACAGGGGGCTGAAGCTTTCTTT | CAISEFVQGAEAFF
TRBJ2-7 | NA | TRBV7-9 | few | TGTGCCAGCCCCTCGGGGGGCGGCGAGCAGTACTTC | CASPSGGGEQYF
TRBJ1-1 | TRBD1 | TRBV28 | NA | TGTGCCATCCAGACAGGGGGACTTTATGATGAAGCTTTCTTT | CAIQTGGLYDEAFF
TRBJ1-2 | NA | TRBV6-2/TRBV6-3 | NA | TGTGCCAGCAGTTACTCGAGGCAGTTCTATGGCTACACCTTC | CASSYSRQFYGYTF
TRBJ2-3 | NA | TRBV28 | NA | TGTGCCAGCAGTCTAACTCAGTTCGGAGCAGATACGCAGTATTTT | CASSLTQFGADTQYF
TRBJ2-7 | NA | TRBV12-2 | few | TGTGCAAGTCGCTTAATGGTCGGCGGGAGGGCCGGGGGATTCGCCTACGAGCAGTACTTC | CASRLMVGGRAGGFAYEQYF
TRBJ2-1 | NA | TRBV21-1 | NA | TGTGCCAGCCTCGGACTAGCGTATTCCTACAATGAGCAGTTCTTC | CASLGLAYSYNEQFF
TRBJ2-3 | NA | TRBV28 | NA | TGTGCCAGCAGTCCATTCGGAGCCTGGGGCACAGATACGCAGTATTTT | CASSPFGAWGTDTQYF
TRBJ1-2 | TRBD1 | TRBV24-1 | NA | TGTGCCACCAGTGACTTGGGACAGGGTGATGGCTACACCTTC | CATSDLGQGDGYTF
TRBJ1-5 | NA | TRBV24-1 | NA | TGTGCCACCAGTGATCAGGGGCCTAGCAATCAGCCCCAGCATTTT | CATSDQGPSNQPQHF
TRBJ2-1 | TRBD1 | TRBV4-1 | NA | TGCGCCAGCAGCCTGGGACTCCAGGGGGCCAATGAGCAGTTCTTC | CASSLGLQGANEQFF
TRBJ2-3 | NA | TRBV5-5 | NA | TGTGCCAGCAGCTTGGTCTCGGCAGATACGCAGTATTTT | CASSLVSADTQYF
TRBJ1-3 | NA | TRBV5-1 | NA | TGCGCCAGCAGCTTGGCATTCAACCGGGACATCGGAAACACCATATATTTT | CASSLAFNRDIGNTIYF
TRBJ1-5 | NA | TRBV10-3 | NA | TGTGCCATCAGTGAACCCGGGGGCAATCAGCCCCAGCATTTT | CAISEPGGNQPQHF
TRBJ2-7 | TRBD2 | TRBV30 | NA | TGTGCCTGGAGTGGACTAGCTACGTACGAGCAGTACTTC | CAWSGLATYEQYF